These T cell receptor beta chains were read from a single sample in a study of graft-versus-host responses after intestinal transplantation. Here immunoSEQ multiplex PCR was the method, and the copy in TCRdb shows in-frame clones only, minus some. The sample lists tens of thousands of clones, roughly 92% occurring once. The source material was bone marrow, sampled approximately 740 days after intestinal transplantation. The receptors originated from a human patient who received an intestinal transplant, so some T cells may come from the graft donor. Each CDR3 is given with its conserved first and last residue. The D gene is left open where the match is weak. A clone size is listed for some rows: how often the clone was seen (once, few, many), or a class if it is expanded.

V	size	J	D	CDR3	DNA
TRBV6-1	NA	TRBJ1-2	NA	CASSNRQPNYGYTF	TGTGCCAGCAGTAACCGACAGCCTAACTATGGCTACACCTTC
TRBV6-1	NA	TRBJ2-7	NA	CASSEPGAPYEQYF	TGTGCCAGCAGTGAACCAGGGGCACCCTACGAGCAGTACTTC
TRBV5-5	NA	TRBJ2-5	TRBD1	CASSLRLNLKGAGETQYF	TGTGCCAGCAGCTTGAGGCTTAATCTCAAGGGGGCGGGAGAGACCCAGTACTTC
TRBV5-6	NA	TRBJ2-7	NA	CASSLGWGSPYEQYF	TGTGCCAGCAGCTTGGGCTGGGGGTCCCCCTACGAGCAGTACTTC
TRBV6-5	NA	TRBJ2-7	NA	CASSYSGGSYEQYF	TGTGCCAGCAGTTACTCTGGCGGCTCCTACGAGCAGTACTTC
TRBV15	NA	TRBJ2-5	TRBD2	CATSRARVAGGGETQYF	TGTGCCACCAGCAGAGCGAGGGTAGCGGGGGGAGGTGAGACCCAGTACTTC
TRBV7-9	NA	TRBJ2-7	NA	CASSPARYEQYF	TGTGCCAGCAGCCCGGCCCGGTACGAGCAGTACTTC
TRBV5-6	NA	TRBJ1-4	NA	CASPTTNEKLFF	TGTGCCAGTCCCACAACTAATGAAAAACTGTTTTTT
TRBV11-3	NA	TRBJ2-2	NA	CASSLDTNTGELFF	TGTGCCAGCAGCTTAGACACTAACACCGGGGAGCTGTTTTTT
TRBV11-2	NA	TRBJ1-2	NA	CASSSQVGTLNYGYTF	TGTGCCAGCAGCTCCCAGGTTGGGACACTTAACTATGGCTACACCTTC
TRBV5-1	NA	TRBJ2-2	TRBD2	CASSLELAGDTGELFF	TGCGCCAGCAGCTTGGAACTAGCGGGAGACACCGGGGAGCTGTTTTTT
TRBV7-9	NA	TRBJ1-2	NA	CASSLVDRYYGYTF	TGTGCCAGCAGCTTAGTGGACCGGTACTATGGCTACACCTTC
TRBV21-1	NA	TRBJ1-4	NA	CASSKWGTDEKLFF	TGTGCCAGCAGCAAATGGGGGACGGATGAAAAACTGTTTTTT
TRBV4-1	NA	TRBJ2-1	NA	CASSRSWTTKEQFF	TGCGCCAGCAGCCGATCTTGGACAACTAAAGAGCAGTTCTTC
TRBV15	NA	TRBJ1-2	NA	CATSREPRTHYGYTF	TGTGCCACCAGCAGAGAGCCGAGGACCCACTATGGCTACACCTTC
TRBV19	NA	TRBJ1-6	NA	CATRGAAGNSPLHF	TGTGCCACCAGAGGGGCAGCCGGTAATTCACCCCTCCACTTT
TRBV4-1	NA	TRBJ2-5	NA	CASSKDRFQETQYF	TGCGCCAGCAGCAAAGACAGGTTCCAAGAGACCCAGTACTTC
TRBV13	once	TRBJ1-6	NA	CASSSQGHYSPLHF	TGTGCCAGCAGCTCTCAGGGTCATTATTCACCCCTCCACTTT
TRBV4-2	NA	TRBJ2-5	NA	CASSQRGREGRETQYF	TGTGCCAGCAGCCAAAGGGGTAGAGAGGGACGGGAGACCCAGTACTTC
TRBV29-1	NA	TRBJ2-7	TRBD2	CSSVQRESYEQYF	TGCAGCTCTGTTCAGCGGGAATCCTACGAGCAGTACTTC
TRBV7-9	NA	TRBJ2-7	NA	CASSFDHEQYF	TGTGCCAGCAGCTTTGACCACGAGCAGTACTTC
TRBV7-3	once	TRBJ2-2	NA	CASSPAGFHTGELFF	TGTGCCAGTTCCCCCGCGGGGTTCCACACCGGGGAGCTGTTTTTT
TRBV11-2	NA	TRBJ2-7	TRBD2	CASRAASGSGYEQYF	TGTGCCAGCAGGGCTGCTAGCGGGAGTGGGTACGAGCAGTACTTC
TRBV6-1	once	TRBJ2-1	NA	CASSEYQEIHEQFF	TGTGCCAGCAGTGAATATCAGGAGATCCATGAGCAGTTCTTC
TRBV9	NA	TRBJ1-4	NA	CASSVSQGSNEKLFF	TGTGCCAGCAGCGTATCCCAGGGGTCTAATGAAAAACTGTTTTTT
TRBV6-6	NA	TRBJ2-1	NA	CASSYSGNEQFF	TGTGCCAGCAGTTACAGTGGAAATGAGCAGTTCTTC
TRBV27	NA	TRBJ1-2	NA	CASSSNPDLRSGYTF	TGTGCCAGCAGTTCTAATCCGGACCTAAGGAGTGGCTACACCTTC
TRBV5-4	once	TRBJ2-3	TRBD2	CASRPPGGAAVDTQYF	TGTGCCAGCAGGCCCCCGGGAGGGGCTGCTGTAGATACGCAGTATTTT
TRBV6-6	NA	TRBJ1-1	NA	CASSYSYGDTEAFF	TGTGCCAGCAGTTACTCCTACGGCGACACTGAAGCTTTCTTT
TRBV5-3	NA	TRBJ2-3	NA	CARSLTADTQYF	TGTGCCAGAAGCTTGACTGCAGATACGCAGTATTTT
TRBV6-1	NA	TRBJ1-5	NA	CASSEAVRQPQHF	TGTGCCAGCAGTGAGGCGGTCAGGCAGCCCCAGCATTTT
TRBV7-7	NA	TRBJ2-1	TRBD2	CASSLGLAGNNEQFF	TGTGCCAGCAGCCTTGGACTAGCGGGCAACAATGAGCAGTTCTTC
TRBV21-1	NA	TRBJ2-7	NA	CASSKTGTLSSYEQYF	TGTGCCAGCAGCAAAACCGGGACTTTGAGCTCCTACGAGCAGTACTTC
TRBV6-5	NA	TRBJ1-4	TRBD1	CASSKQGYEKLFF	TGTGCCAGCAGTAAACAGGGGTATGAAAAACTGTTTTTT